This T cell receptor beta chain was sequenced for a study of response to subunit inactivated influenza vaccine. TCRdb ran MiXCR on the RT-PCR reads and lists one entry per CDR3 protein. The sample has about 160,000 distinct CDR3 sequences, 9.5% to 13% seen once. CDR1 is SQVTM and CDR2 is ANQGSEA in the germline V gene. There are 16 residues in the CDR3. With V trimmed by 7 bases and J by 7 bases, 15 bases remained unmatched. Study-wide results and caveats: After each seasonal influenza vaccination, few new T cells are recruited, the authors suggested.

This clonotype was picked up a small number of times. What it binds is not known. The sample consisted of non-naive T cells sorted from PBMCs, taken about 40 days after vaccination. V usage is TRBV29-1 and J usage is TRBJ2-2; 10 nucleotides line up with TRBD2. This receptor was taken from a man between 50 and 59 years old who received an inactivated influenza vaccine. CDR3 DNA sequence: TGCAGCGCCACGATCCCTAGCGGGAGTTGGGGCGGGGAGCTGTTTTTT. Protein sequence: CSATIPSGSWGGELFF.